A selection of T cell receptor beta chains follows, all from one sample in a study of blood T cell repertoires in COVID-19. Profiling relied on immunoSEQ multiplex PCR, and the TCRdb table lists in-frame clones only, not all of them. The repertoire holds approximately 26,000 clones, with roughly 87% as singletons. Sequenced material: peripheral blood. These receptors were collected from a human donor with acute or convalescent COVID-19. The donor label of this sample is uncertain. Each CDR3 is given with its conserved first and last residue. The D gene is left open where the match is weak. Clone size is shown for a subset of rows, as once, few, many or a class of expanded clone.

-	TRBV27	13	-	TRBJ2-7	TGTGCCAGCAGTTTAGTAAGGGGATACGAGCAGTACTTC	CASSLVRGYEQYF
-	TRBV6-5	15	TRBD1	TRBJ2-7	TGTGCCAGCAGTTACTCTGGACAGGGGGCGTCGGAGCAGTACTTC	CASSYSGQGASEQYF
-	TRBV28	17	TRBD2	TRBJ2-5	TGTGCCAGCAGCTCCGCGCGGGGGGCGCCGGGTGGGGAGACCCAGTACTTC	CASSSARGAPGGETQYF
-	TRBV7-3	16	-	TRBJ1-1	TGTGCCAGCAGCCCCGGGGGGGCCAGATCGAACACTGAAGCTTTCTTT	CASSPGGARSNTEAFF
-	TRBV7-9	14	-	TRBJ2-7	TGTGCCAGCAGCTTTGGACAGCCCACCTACGAGCAGTACTTC	CASSFGQPTYEQYF
-	TRBV3-1/TRBV3-2	16	TRBD2	TRBJ2-7	TGTGCCAGCAGCCAAGGGGTAATAGCGGGAGGTTACGAGCAGTACTTC	CASSQGVIAGGYEQYF
once	TRBV18	13	-	TRBJ1-1	TGTGCCAGCTCACCAACAGAGAACACTGAAGCTTTCTTT	CASSPTENTEAFF
-	TRBV6-2/TRBV6-3	15	TRBD2	TRBJ2-3	TGTGCCAGCAGTTACCCAGCGGGGGGGCACGATACGCAGTATTTT	CASSYPAGGHDTQYF
-	TRBV12-3/TRBV12-4	13	-	TRBJ1-1	TGTGCCAGCAGTTTACATGGGGGCGCTGAAGCTTTCTTT	CASSLHGGAEAFF
-	TRBV6-6	12	-	TRBJ2-7	TGTGCCAGCAGCCTAACCCTTGAGGAGCAGTACTTC	CASSLTLEEQYF
-	TRBV30	15	-	TRBJ2-2	TGTGCCTGGAGTGTCTTGCGGGACTTCACCGGGGAGCTGTTTTTT	CAWSVLRDFTGELFF
-	TRBV19	17	TRBD1	TRBJ1-5	TGTGCCAGTAGTACCGGACAGGGGCCCCCCAGCAATCAGCCCCAGCATTTT	CASSTGQGPPSNQPQHF
-	TRBV18	16	-	TRBJ1-2	TGTGCCAGCTCACCGTGGGGGGGCTCAGATAACTATGGCTACACCTTC	CASSPWGGSDNYGYTF
-	TRBV5-6	15	TRBD1	TRBJ2-7	TGTGCCAGCAGCTTGGCCGGACAGGGGTTTGACGAGCAGTACTTC	CASSLAGQGFDEQYF
-	TRBV5-4	18	TRBD2	TRBJ2-2	TGTGCCAGCAGCTTGGATTTTGGTTTGGCTAGCGGTACCGGGGAGCTGTTTTTT	CASSLDFGLASGTGELFF
-	TRBV6-5	14	TRBD1	TRBJ1-2	TGTGCCAGCAGTCGCCTCGGACAGGTTGGTGGCTACACCTTC	CASSRLGQVGGYTF
-	TRBV28	19	TRBD1	TRBJ1-2	TGTGCCAGCAGTCCCGATCCCTCCGGGACAGTAGATTTTAACTATGGCTACACCTTC	CASSPDPSGTVDFNYGYTF
-	TRBV7-2	15	-	TRBJ2-2	TGTGCCAGCAGCTTAGTTTCCCAAGCCACCGGGGAGCTGTTTTTT	CASSLVSQATGELFF
-	TRBV2	16	TRBD1	TRBJ2-5	TGTGCCAGCAGTGAGGGTAGGGGACAGGGCAGAGAGACCCAGTACTTC	CASSEGRGQGRETQYF
-	TRBV9	15	-	TRBJ2-7	TGTGCCAGCAGCGCCAATGCGGGACGCTCGGGGGAGCAGTACTTC	CASSANAGRSGEQYF
-	TRBV19	13	-	TRBJ2-5	TGTGCCAGTAGTAAACTGTACCAAGAGACCCAGTACTTC	CASSKLYQETQYF
-	TRBV4-2	16	TRBD1	TRBJ2-2	TGTGCCAGCACTTTTGGGGGACAGGGGTACACCGGGGAGCTGTTTTTT	CASTFGGQGYTGELFF
-	TRBV6-4	14	-	TRBJ2-2	TGTGCCAGCAGGGACCCGGCGAACACCGGGGAGCTGTTTTTT	CASRDPANTGELFF
-	TRBV12-5	15	-	TRBJ1-1	TGTGCTAGTGCTCTGGGGGGGGCCGCGAACACTGAAGCTTTCTTT	CASALGGAANTEAFF
-	TRBV7-9	14	-	TRBJ1-6	TGTGCCAGCAGCTTAGAACAGTATAATTCACCCCTCCACTTT	CASSLEQYNSPLHF
-	TRBV28	15	TRBD1	TRBJ1-5	TGTGCCAGCAGTTCCCGGGACAGGGGGCCTCAGCCCCAGCATTTT	CASSSRDRGPQPQHF
-	TRBV6-1	14	-	TRBJ1-2	TGTGCCAGCAGTGAAGCCTGGGGGCTGGATGGCTACACCTTC	CASSEAWGLDGYTF
large	TRBV12-5	16	-	TRBJ1-2	TGTGCTAGTGGTTTCACACCTAGTGCGTTCTGGTATGGCTACACCTTC	CASGFTPSAFWYGYTF
-	TRBV3-1/TRBV3-2	15	-	TRBJ2-3	TGTGCCAGCAGCCAGATGGCGGGGAGCACAGATACGCAGTATTTT	CASSQMAGSTDTQYF
once	TRBV11-2	14	-	TRBJ2-2	TGTGCCAGCAGCTTATCCAGTCACACCGGGGAGCTGTTTTTT	CASSLSSHTGELFF
-	TRBV15	13	-	TRBJ1-1	TGTGCCACCAGCAGTGGAGTGAACACTGAAGCTTTCTTT	CATSSGVNTEAFF
-	TRBV6-5	14	TRBD2	TRBJ2-1	TGTGCCACCACCATAGCGGGGGGATACAATGAGCAGTTCTTC	CATTIAGGYNEQFF
-	TRBV3-1/TRBV3-2	14	-	TRBJ1-2	TGTGCCAGCAGCCACCAGGGGACGGTTTATGGCTACACCTTC	CASSHQGTVYGYTF
-	TRBV3-1/TRBV3-2	13	TRBD2	TRBJ2-7	TGTGCCAGCAGCCCCGGACTAGCGAGCGAGCAGTACTTC	CASSPGLASEQYF
-	TRBV18	13	TRBD2	TRBJ2-1	TGTGCCAGCTCACCCAACTTCTACGGGGGGGCGTTCTTC	CASSPNFYGGAFF
-	TRBV28	15	TRBD1	TRBJ2-7	TGTGCCAGCAGTTTCCCCGGGACAGTTACCTACGAGCAGTACTTC	CASSFPGTVTYEQYF
-	TRBV5-4	14	-	TRBJ1-5	TGTGCCAGCAGCCCCGGGACAAAAAATCAGCCCCAGCATTTT	CASSPGTKNQPQHF
-	TRBV12-2	18	-	TRBJ2-1	TGTGCAAGTCGCTTAGCGCTGCCTAGCGGGAGCTCCTACAATGAGCAGTTCTTC	CASRLALPSGSSYNEQFF
-	TRBV18	13	-	TRBJ1-5	TGTGCCAGCTCACCAACAGACGGACAGCCCCAGCATTTT	CASSPTDGQPQHF
-	TRBV6-5	14	TRBD1	TRBJ1-2	TGTGCCAGCACCCGGGACAGTACTAACTATGGCTACACCTTC	CASTRDSTNYGYTF
-	TRBV10-1	13	-	TRBJ2-2	TGCGCCAGGGTCCCACTGGTCGTCGGGGAGCTGTTTTTT	CARVPLVVGELFF
-	TRBV6-6	14	-	TRBJ2-7	TGTGCCAGCAGTTACCAGGGGGGCCCTTACGAGCAGTACTTC	CASSYQGGPYEQYF
-	TRBV7-2	16	TRBD1	TRBJ1-5	TGTGCCAGCAGCAGGACAGGGAGGCCAGACAATCAGCCCCAGCATTTT	CASSRTGRPDNQPQHF
-	TRBV3-1/TRBV3-2	15	-	TRBJ2-7	TGTGCCAGCAGCCATCGCAGGGAAAGTTCCAGCGAGCAGTACTTC	CASSHRRESSSEQYF
-	TRBV6-5	14	TRBD2	TRBJ2-7	TGTGCCAGTCAGACTAGCGGGAGTACCTACGAGCAGTACTTC	CASQTSGSTYEQYF
-	TRBV7-3	14	TRBD1	TRBJ2-1	TGTGCCAGCAGCTTAGAGGGCCAGGGGGCTGAGCAGTTCTTC	CASSLEGQGAEQFF
-	TRBV2	15	-	TRBJ2-3	TGTGCCAGCAGTGAACAGGCTCTTAGCACAGATACGCAGTATTTT	CASSEQALSTDTQYF
-	TRBV18	15	-	TRBJ2-2	TGTGCCAGCTCCCCGGGGGACCTTATCACCGGGGAGCTGTTTTTT	CASSPGDLITGELFF
-	TRBV5-1	14	-	TRBJ2-2	TGCGCCAGCAGCGTGGGACTGAACACCGGGGAGCTGTTTTTT	CASSVGLNTGELFF